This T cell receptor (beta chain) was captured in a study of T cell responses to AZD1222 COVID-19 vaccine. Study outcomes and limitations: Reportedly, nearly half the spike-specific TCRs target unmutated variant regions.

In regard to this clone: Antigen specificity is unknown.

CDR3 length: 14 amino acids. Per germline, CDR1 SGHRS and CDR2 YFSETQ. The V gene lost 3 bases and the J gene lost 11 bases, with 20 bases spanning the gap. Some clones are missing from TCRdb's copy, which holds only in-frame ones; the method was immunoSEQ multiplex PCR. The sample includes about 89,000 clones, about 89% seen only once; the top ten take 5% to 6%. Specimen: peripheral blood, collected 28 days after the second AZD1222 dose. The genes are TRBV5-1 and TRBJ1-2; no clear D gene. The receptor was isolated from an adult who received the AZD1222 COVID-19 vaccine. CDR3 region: CASSSSATTTGYTF. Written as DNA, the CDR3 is TGCGCCAGCAGCTCTTCCGCGACAACGACCGGATACACCTTC.